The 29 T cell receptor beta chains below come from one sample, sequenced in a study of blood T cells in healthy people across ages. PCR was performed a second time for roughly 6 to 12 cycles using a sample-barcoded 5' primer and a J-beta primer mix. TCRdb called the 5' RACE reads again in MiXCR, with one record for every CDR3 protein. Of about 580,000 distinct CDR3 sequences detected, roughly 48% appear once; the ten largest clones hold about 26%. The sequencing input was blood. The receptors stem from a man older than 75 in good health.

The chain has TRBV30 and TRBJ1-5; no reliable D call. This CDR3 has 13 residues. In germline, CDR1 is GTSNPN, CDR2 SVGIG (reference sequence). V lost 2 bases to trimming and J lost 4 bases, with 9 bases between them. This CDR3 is CAWSNQANQPQHF. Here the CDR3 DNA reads TGTGCCTGGAGTAACCAGGCTAATCAGCCCCAGCATTTT.

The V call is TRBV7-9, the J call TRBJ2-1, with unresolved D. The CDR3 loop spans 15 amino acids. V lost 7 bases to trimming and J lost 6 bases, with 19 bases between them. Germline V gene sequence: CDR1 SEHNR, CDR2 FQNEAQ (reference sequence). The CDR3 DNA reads TGTGCCAGCACCCTGGATGTGGTTATCGCCAATGAGCAGTTCTTC. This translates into CASTLDVVIANEQFF.

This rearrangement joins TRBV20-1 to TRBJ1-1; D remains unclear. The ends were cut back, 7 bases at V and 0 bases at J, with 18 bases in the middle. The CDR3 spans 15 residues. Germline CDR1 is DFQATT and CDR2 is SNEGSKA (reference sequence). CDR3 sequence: CSVPPIGRMNTEAFF. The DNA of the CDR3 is TGCAGTGTGCCCCCAATCGGGAGAATGAACACTGAAGCTTTCTTT.

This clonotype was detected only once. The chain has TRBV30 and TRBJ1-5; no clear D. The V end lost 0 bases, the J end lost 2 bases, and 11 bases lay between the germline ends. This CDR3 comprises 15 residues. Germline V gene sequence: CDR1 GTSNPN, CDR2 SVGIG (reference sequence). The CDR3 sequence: CAWSVSAGGNQPQHF. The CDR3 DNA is TGTGCCTGGAGTGTCAGCGCGGGAGGCAATCAGCCCCAGCATTTT.

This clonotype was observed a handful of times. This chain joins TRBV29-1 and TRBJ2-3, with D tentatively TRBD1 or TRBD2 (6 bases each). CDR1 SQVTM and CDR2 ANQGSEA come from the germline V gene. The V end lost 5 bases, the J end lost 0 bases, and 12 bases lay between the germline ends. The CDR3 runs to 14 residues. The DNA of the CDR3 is TGCAGCGTTTGGGGGGCCACTAGCACAGATACGCAGTATTTT. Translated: CSVWGATSTDTQYF.

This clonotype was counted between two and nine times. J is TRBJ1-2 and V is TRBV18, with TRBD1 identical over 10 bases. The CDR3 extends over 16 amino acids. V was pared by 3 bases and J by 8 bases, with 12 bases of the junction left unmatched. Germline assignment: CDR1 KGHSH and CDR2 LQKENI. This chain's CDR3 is CASSPADRGQTGGYTF. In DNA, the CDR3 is TGTGCCAGCTCACCGGCCGACAGGGGGCAAACGGGCGGCTACACCTTC.

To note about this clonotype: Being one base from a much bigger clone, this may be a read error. CDR3 sequence reads: CASSPTSGRVNEQYF. For the CDR3, the DNA is TGTGCCAGCAGCCCCACTAGCGGGAGGGTTAATGAGCAGTACTTC. V is TRBV6-5 and J is TRBJ2-5, with TRBD2 matching over 13 bases. The CDR3 runs 15 residues. V gave up 6 bases and J gave up 11 bases; unmatched junction bases: 12. Germline assignment: CDR1 MNHEY and CDR2 SVGAGI.

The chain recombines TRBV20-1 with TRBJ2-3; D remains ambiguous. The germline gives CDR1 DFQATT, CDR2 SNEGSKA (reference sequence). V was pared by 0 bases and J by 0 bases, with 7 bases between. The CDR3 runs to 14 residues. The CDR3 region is CSAREVSSTDTQYF. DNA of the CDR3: TGCAGTGCTAGAGAGGTTTCTAGCACAGATACGCAGTATTTT.

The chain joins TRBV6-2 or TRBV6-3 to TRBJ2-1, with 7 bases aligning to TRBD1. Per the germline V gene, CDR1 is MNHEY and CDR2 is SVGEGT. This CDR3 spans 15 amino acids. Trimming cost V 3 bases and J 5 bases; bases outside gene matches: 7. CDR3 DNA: TGTGCCAGCAGTTATCGGGGACAGCATAACAATGAGCAGTTCTTC. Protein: CASSYRGQHNNEQFF.

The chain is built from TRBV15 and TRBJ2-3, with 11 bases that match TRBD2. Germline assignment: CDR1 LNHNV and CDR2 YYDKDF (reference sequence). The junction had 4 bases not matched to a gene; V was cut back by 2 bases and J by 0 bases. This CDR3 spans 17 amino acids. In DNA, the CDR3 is TGTGCCACCAGCAGACCGGGACTAGCGGAGAGCACAGATACGCAGTATTTT. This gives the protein CATSRPGLAESTDTQYF. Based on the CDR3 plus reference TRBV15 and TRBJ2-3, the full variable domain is DAMVIQNPRYQVTQFGKPVTLSCSQTLNHNVMYWYQQKSSQAPKLLFHYYDKDFNNEADTPDNFQSRRPNTSFCFLDIRSPGLGDTAMYLCATSRPGLAESTDTQYFGPGTRLTVL.

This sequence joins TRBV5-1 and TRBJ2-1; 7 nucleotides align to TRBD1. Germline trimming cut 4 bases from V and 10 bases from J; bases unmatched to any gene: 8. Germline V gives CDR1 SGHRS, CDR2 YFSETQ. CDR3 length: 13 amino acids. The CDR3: CASSLGTDLEQFF. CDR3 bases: TGCGCCAGCAGCCTCGGGACAGACCTAGAGCAGTTCTTC.

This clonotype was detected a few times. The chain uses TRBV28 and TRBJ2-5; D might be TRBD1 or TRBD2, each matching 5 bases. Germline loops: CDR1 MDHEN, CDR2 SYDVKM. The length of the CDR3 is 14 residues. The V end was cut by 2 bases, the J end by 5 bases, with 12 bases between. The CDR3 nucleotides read TGTGCCAGCAGTTTAGCTGGCAGGGAGGAGACCCAGTACTTC. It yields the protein CASSLAGREETQYF.

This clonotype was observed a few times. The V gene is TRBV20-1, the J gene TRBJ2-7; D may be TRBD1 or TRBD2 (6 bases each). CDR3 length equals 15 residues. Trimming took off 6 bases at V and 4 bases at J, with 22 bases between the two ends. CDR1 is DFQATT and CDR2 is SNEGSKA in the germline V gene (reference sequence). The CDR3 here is CSAGGSDRRLYEQYF. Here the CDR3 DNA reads TGCAGTGCGGGGGGATCGGACAGACGCCTTTACGAGCAGTACTTC.

CDR3 loop: CASKDRGEDYGYTF. CDR3 nucleotide sequence: TGTGCCAGCAAGGACAGGGGGGAGGACTATGGCTACACCTTC. The V call is TRBV21-1, the J call TRBJ1-2; the DNA was not used to check the table's D call, TRBD1. TRBV21-1 is labeled a pseudogene. This CDR3 comprises 14 residues.

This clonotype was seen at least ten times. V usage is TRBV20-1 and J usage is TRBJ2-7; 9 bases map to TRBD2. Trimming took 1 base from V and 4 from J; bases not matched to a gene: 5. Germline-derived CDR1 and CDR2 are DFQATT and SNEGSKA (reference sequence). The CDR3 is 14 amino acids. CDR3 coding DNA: TGCAGTGCTAGAGTTAGCGGGAGTCGGTACGAGCAGTACTTC. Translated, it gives CSARVSGSRYEQYF.

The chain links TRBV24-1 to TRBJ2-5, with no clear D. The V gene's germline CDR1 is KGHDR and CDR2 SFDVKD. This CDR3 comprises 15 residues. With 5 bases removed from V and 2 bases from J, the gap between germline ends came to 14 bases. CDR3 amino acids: CATSALERLQETQYF. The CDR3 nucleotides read TGTGCCACCAGTGCCCTCGAAAGGCTTCAAGAGACCCAGTACTTC.

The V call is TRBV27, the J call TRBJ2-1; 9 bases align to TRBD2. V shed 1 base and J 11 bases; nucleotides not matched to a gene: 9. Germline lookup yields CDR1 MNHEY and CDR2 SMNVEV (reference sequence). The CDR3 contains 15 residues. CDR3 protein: CASSLWVVAGEKQFF. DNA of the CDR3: TGTGCCAGCAGTTTATGGGTAGTAGCGGGAGAAAAGCAGTTCTTC.

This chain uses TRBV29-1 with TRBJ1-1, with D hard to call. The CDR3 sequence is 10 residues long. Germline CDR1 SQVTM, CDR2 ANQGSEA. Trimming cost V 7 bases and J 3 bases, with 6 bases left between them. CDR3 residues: CSGGDTEAFF. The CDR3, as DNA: TGCAGCGGCGGGGACACTGAAGCTTTCTTT. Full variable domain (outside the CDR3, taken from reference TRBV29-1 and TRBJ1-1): SAVISQKPSRDICQRGTSLTIQCQVDSQVTMMFWYRQQPGQSLTLIATANQGSEATYESGFVIDKFPISRPNLTFSTLTVSNMSPEDSSIYLCSGGDTEAFFGQGTRLTVV.

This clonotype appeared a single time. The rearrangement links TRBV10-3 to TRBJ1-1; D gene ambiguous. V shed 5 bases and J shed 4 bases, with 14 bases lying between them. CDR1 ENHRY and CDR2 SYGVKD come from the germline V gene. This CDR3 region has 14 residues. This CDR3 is CAISRTGTSTEAFF. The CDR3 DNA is TGTGCCATCAGTCGGACCGGCACCAGCACTGAAGCTTTCTTT.

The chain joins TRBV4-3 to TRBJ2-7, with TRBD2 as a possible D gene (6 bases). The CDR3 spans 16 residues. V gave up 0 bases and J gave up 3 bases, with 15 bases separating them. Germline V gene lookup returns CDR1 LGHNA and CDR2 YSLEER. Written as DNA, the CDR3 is TGCGCCAGCAGCCAAGATCGGGGGAGAGTTGGCTACGAGCAGTACTTC. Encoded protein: CASSQDRGRVGYEQYF.

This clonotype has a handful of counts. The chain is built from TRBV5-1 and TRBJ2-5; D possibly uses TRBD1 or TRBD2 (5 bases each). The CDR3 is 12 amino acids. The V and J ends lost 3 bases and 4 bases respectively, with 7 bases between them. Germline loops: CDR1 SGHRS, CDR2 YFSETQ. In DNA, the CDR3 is TGCGCCAGCAGCTGGGGGAGAGAGACCCAGTACTTC. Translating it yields CASSWGRETQYF.

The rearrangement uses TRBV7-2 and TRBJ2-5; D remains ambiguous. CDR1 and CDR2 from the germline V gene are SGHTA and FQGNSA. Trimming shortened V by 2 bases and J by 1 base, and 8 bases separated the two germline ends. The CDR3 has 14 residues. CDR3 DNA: TGTGCCAGCAGCTTAATGGGCTCCCAAGAGACCCAGTACTTC. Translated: CASSLMGSQETQYF.

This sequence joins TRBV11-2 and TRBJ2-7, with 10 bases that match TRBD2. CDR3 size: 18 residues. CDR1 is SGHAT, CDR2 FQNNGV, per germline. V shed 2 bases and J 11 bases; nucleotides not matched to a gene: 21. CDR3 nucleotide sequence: TGTGCCAGCAGCTTATTTCTAGCGGGGGACTCGGCGACGAAAATGAAGTACTTC. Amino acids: CASSLFLAGDSATKMKYF. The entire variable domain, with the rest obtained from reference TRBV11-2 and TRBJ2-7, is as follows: EAGVAQSPRYKIIEKRQSVAFWCNPISGHATLYWYQQILGQGPKLLIQFQNNGVVDDSQLPKDRFSAERLKGVDSTLKIQPAKLEDSAVYLCASSLFLAGDSATKMKYFGPGTRLTVT.

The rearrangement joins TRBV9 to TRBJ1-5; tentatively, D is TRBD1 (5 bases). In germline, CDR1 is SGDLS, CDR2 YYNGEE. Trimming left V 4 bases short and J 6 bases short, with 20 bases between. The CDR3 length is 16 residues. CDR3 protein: CASSQETRGSGQPQHF. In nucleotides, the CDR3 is TGTGCCAGCAGCCAGGAGACAAGGGGCTCGGGTCAGCCCCAGCATTTT.

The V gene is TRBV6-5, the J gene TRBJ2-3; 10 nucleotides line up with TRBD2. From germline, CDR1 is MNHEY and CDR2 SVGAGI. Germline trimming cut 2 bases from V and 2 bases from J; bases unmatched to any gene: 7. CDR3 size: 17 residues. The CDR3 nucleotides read TGTGCCAGCAGTTACGTGCTTAGCGGGGGGCCCACAGATACGCAGTATTTT. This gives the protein CASSYVLSGGPTDTQYF.

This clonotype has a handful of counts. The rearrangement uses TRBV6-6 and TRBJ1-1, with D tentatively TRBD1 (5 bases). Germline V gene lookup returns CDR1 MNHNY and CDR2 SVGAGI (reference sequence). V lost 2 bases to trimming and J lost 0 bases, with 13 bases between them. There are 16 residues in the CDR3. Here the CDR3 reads CASSYGEGPMNTEAFF. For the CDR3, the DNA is TGTGCCAGCAGTTACGGGGAGGGGCCCATGAACACTGAAGCTTTCTTT.

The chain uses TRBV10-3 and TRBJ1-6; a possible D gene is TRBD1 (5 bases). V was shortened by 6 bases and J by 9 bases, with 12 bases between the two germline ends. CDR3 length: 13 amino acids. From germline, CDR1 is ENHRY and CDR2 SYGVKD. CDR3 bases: TGTGCCATCAGGGGAGGGACGGGTTCACCCCTCCACTTT. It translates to CAIRGGTGSPLHF.

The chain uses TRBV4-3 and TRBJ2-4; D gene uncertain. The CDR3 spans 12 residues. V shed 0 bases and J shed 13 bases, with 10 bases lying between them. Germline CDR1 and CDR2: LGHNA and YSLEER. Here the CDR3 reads CASSQDLEVQYF. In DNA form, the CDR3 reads TGCGCCAGCAGCCAAGATCTAGAAGTACAGTACTTC.

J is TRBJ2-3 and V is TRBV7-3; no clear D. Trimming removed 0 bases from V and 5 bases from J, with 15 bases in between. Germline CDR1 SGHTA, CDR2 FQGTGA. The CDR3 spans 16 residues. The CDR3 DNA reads TGTGCCAGCAGCTTAACCCTAATTTCGTCAGGAGATACGCAGTATTTT. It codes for CASSLTLISSGDTQYF.